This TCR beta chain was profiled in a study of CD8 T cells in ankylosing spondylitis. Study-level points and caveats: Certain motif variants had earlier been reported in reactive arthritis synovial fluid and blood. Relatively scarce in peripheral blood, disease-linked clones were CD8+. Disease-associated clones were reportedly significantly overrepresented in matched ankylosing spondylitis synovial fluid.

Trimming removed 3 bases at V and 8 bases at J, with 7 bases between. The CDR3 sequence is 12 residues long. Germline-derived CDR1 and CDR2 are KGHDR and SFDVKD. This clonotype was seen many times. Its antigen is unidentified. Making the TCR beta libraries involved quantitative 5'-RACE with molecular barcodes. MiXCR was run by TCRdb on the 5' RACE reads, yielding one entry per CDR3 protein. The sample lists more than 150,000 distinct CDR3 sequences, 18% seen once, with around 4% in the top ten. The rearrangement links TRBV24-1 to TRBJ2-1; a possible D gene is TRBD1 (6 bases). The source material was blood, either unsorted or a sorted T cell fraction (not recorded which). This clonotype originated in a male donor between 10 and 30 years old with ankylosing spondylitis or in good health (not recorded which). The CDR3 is CATSDPGDEQFF. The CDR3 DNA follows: TGTGCCACCAGTGATCCAGGGGATGAGCAGTTCTTC.